This is a list of T cell receptor beta chains from one sample in a study of breast tumors, draining lymph nodes, adjacent tissues. Via MiXCR, TCRdb re-called the multiplex PCR reads, giving one row per CDR3 protein. Of about 140,000 distinct CDR3 sequences listed, over 25% are singletons. The sequencing sample was made of axillary lymph node tissue. The receptor source for this set is a female donor with breast cancer. Some clones in this sample may be carry-over from other donors' samples. Both conserved end residues are part of each CDR3. Fields, in order: J gene, V gene, D gene, clone size, CDR3 DNA, CDR3 protein. D genes are given only for firm matches. Clone sizes are given selectively: once, few, many, or a class where the clone is expanded.

J: TRBJ1-2
V: TRBV3-1
D: .
size: many
DNA: TGTGCCAGCAGCTCATTCCCCGGGCAGACTAACTATGGCTACACCTTC
CDR3: CASSSFPGQTNYGYTF

J: TRBJ2-2
V: TRBV2
D: TRBD1
size: many
DNA: TGTGCCAGCAGGCCCCCAATATTCCGGACAGGGGAAGGCACCGGGGAGCTGTTTTTT
CDR3: CASRPPIFRTGEGTGELFF

J: TRBJ2-2
V: TRBV19
D: .
size: many
DNA: TGTGCCAGTAGACAGGGATCCACCGGGGAGCTGTTTTTT
CDR3: CASRQGSTGELFF

J: TRBJ2-7
V: TRBV18
D: TRBD1
size: many
DNA: TGTGCCAGCTCACGAGACAGGGTCTCTCTGTTCGAGCAGTACTTC
CDR3: CASSRDRVSLFEQYF

J: TRBJ1-4
V: TRBV5-1
D: .
size: many
DNA: TGCGCCAGCAGCACCGGGGGAGCGGAGGGCGAAAAACTGTTTTTT
CDR3: CASSTGGAEGEKLFF

J: TRBJ2-1
V: TRBV27
D: .
size: .
DNA: TGTGCCAGCAGTTTAAGGGCGCCAGGGAACCCCTACAATGAGCAGTTCTTC
CDR3: CASSLRAPGNPYNEQFF

J: TRBJ1-2
V: TRBV4-1
D: .
size: many
DNA: TGCGCCAGCAGCCAAGATCGGCAGGGGACTAACTATGGCTACACCTTC
CDR3: CASSQDRQGTNYGYTF

J: TRBJ2-1
V: TRBV2
D: TRBD2
size: many
DNA: TGTGCCAGCAAATTCGGACTAGCGGGGGTGGATGAGCAGTTCTTC
CDR3: CASKFGLAGVDEQFF

J: TRBJ2-5
V: TRBV20-1
D: TRBD2
size: many
DNA: TGCAGTGCGACGAATCCTAGCGGGGGGGAACAAGAGACCCAGTACTTC
CDR3: CSATNPSGGEQETQYF

J: TRBJ2-5
V: TRBV24-1
D: .
size: many
DNA: TGTGCCACCAGTGACCCAGGAGTCTCAGAGACCCAGTACTTC
CDR3: CATSDPGVSETQYF

J: TRBJ2-4
V: TRBV11-2
D: .
size: few
DNA: TGTGCCAGCAGCTTAGGGGGCGGGGCGGTTAACATTCAGTACTTC
CDR3: CASSLGGGAVNIQYF

J: TRBJ1-5
V: TRBV6-6
D: TRBD1
size: many
DNA: TGTGCCAGCAGTTACCCACCGACAGGGAATAGCAATCAGCCCCAGCATTTT
CDR3: CASSYPPTGNSNQPQHF

J: TRBJ1-1
V: TRBV2
D: .
size: few
DNA: TGTGCCAGCACGTTCGGAAACACTGAAGCTTTCTTT
CDR3: CASTFGNTEAFF

J: TRBJ1-1
V: TRBV4-1
D: TRBD1
size: .
DNA: TGTGCCAGCAGCCAAGACGACAGGGAAAACACTGAAGCTTTCTTT
CDR3: CASSQDDRENTEAFF

J: TRBJ1-4
V: TRBV5-1
D: .
size: .
DNA: TGCGCCTGCAGCTTGTTTACAAATGAAAACCTGTTTTTT
CDR3: CACSLFTNENLFF

J: TRBJ2-2
V: TRBV18
D: .
size: .
DNA: TGTGCCAGCTCACTAATCACCAGGGAGCTGTTTTTT
CDR3: CASSLITRELFF

J: TRBJ1-5
V: TRBV5-6
D: .
size: .
DNA: TGTGCCAGCAGCTTTCAGGGGCCAAATCAGCCCCAGCATTTT
CDR3: CASSFQGPNQPQHF